Shown below are 6 T cell receptor beta chains from a single sample sequenced in a study of human T cells and chemical hapten exposure. Each CDR3 protein gets one entry after TCRdb re-called the RACE reads with MiXCR. The profile shows more than 250,000 distinct CDR3 sequences, about 9.4% of them singletons. Time point reported: pre-sensitization, week 0. Indicated treatment: therapeutic diphenylcyclopropenone sensitization with weekly scalp DPC. This sample comprised whole blood, obtained in connection with sensitization to the hapten diphenylcyclopropenone (DPC). These receptors were collected from a woman aged 40 to 49 with alopecia areata. Some clones in this sample may be carry-over from other donors' samples.

This clonotype was recorded many times. This sequence joins TRBV6-5 and TRBJ2-5; D tentatively fits TRBD1 or TRBD2 (5 bases each). This CDR3 region has 14 residues. CDR1 and CDR2 (germline): MNHEY, SVGAGI. The V gene lost 2 bases and the J gene lost 3 bases, with 10 bases spanning the gap. DNA of the CDR3: TGTGCCAGCAGTTACGGGGACCGGGAAGAGACCCAGTACTTC. As protein: CASSYGDREETQYF.

This clonotype was detected ten times or more. The chain employs TRBV25-1 and TRBJ2-2; possibly TRBD2 for D (6 bases). Per the germline V gene, CDR1 is MGHDK and CDR2 is SYGVNS. CDR3 length: 14 residues. Trimming removed 5 bases at V and 4 bases at J, with 11 bases between. The CDR3 loop reads CASSRRETTGELFF. The CDR3, as DNA: TGTGCCAGCAGTAGGAGGGAGACCACCGGGGAGCTGTTTTTT. Together with reference TRBV25-1 and TRBJ2-2, the CDR3 gives the full variable domain: EADIYQTPRYLVIGTGKKITLECSQTMGHDKMYWYQQDPGMELHLIHYSYGVNSTEKGDLSSESTVSRIRTEHFPLTLESARPSHTSQYLCASSRRETTGELFFGEGSRLTVL.

This clonotype was observed a few times. The chain is built from TRBV3-2 and TRBJ2-1; the D call of TRBD2 is as the table states it, not checked on the DNA. TRBV3-2 has pseudogene status. The CDR3 spans 18 residues. CDR3 sequence (DNA): TGTGCCAGCAGCCGACGATCTAGCGGGAGGGAATCCTACAATGAGCAGTTCTTC. It yields the protein CASSRRSSGRESYNEQFF.

There are a few counts of this clonotype. The chain is built from TRBV6-2 or TRBV6-3 and TRBJ2-1; 12 nucleotides match TRBD2. This CDR3 is built from 16 residues. Germline CDR1 is MNHEY and CDR2 is SVGEGT. J gave up 6 bases and V 0 bases, and 3 bases lay outside the gene matches. The CDR3 is CASSYSASGRANEQFF. The CDR3 nucleotides are TGTGCCAGCAGTTACTCGGCTAGCGGGAGGGCCAATGAGCAGTTCTTC.

This clonotype was seen repeatedly, ten times or more. The chain has TRBV4-3 and TRBJ2-1, with D unresolved. Trimming took off 1 base at V and 4 bases at J, with 14 bases between the two ends. The CDR3 covers 16 residues. Per the germline V gene, CDR1 is LGHNA and CDR2 is YSLEER. As DNA, the CDR3 is TGCGCCAGCAGCCAAGCGAACTACCTAGGTTACAATGAGCAGTTCTTC. Amino acid sequence: CASSQANYLGYNEQFF.

This clonotype occurred a few times. The genes are TRBV7-3 and TRBJ1-1, with TRBD1 as a possible D gene (5 bases). Trimming stripped 5 bases from V and 11 bases from J, with 21 bases between. The germline gives CDR1 SGHTA, CDR2 FQGTGA. This CDR3 region has 14 residues. CDR3 sequence reads: CASSTTGPQAGAFF. The CDR3, as DNA: TGTGCCAGCAGCACGACGGGACCCCAAGCGGGGGCTTTCTTT.